These 20 T cell receptor beta chains originate from one sample sequenced in a study of early T cells in non-severe SARS-CoV-2 infection. TCRdb independently ran MiXCR on the 5' RACE reads; one entry per CDR3 protein. The sample lists 70,000 or so distinct CDR3 sequences, approximately 10% seen once, with around 6.1% in the top ten. The specimen sequenced was whole blood. The receptors here all came from an adult who was a healthcare worker with PCR-confirmed SARS-CoV-2 infection or an uninfected control (not recorded which).

There are a few counts of this clonotype. The J gene is TRBJ2-7, the V gene TRBV3-1; D gene ambiguous. Trimming stripped 0 bases from V and 1 base from J, with 7 bases between. Looked up from germline, CDR1 is LGHDT and CDR2 is YNNKEL (reference sequence). CDR3 length: 14 residues. CDR3 bases: TGTGCCAGCAGCCAAGATATAGGGTCCTACGAGCAGTACTTC. It translates to CASSQDIGSYEQYF.

This clonotype was counted a few times. The V and J genes are TRBV18 and TRBJ2-7; 10 bases align to TRBD1. The CDR3 runs 18 residues. The J segment lost 2 bases and the V segment lost 0 bases, leaving 10 bases of the junction unmatched. The germline V gene has CDR1 KGHSH and CDR2 LQKENI. Here the CDR3 DNA reads TGTGCCAGCTCACCACCGGGACAGGGGAACCAGTGGGCCTACGAGCAGTACTTC. This gives the protein CASSPPGQGNQWAYEQYF.

The gene calls are TRBV20-1 and TRBJ2-2; 8 nucleotides match TRBD2. The V and J ends lost 5 bases and 5 bases, in that order; junction bases with no gene match: 4. Germline V lookup: CDR1 DFQATT, CDR2 SNEGSKA (reference sequence). The CDR3 has 13 residues. CDR3 sequence: CSASGTRTGELFF. CDR3 sequence (DNA): TGCAGTGCTTCCGGGACTAGAACCGGGGAGCTGTTTTTT.

The genes are TRBV6-1 and TRBJ2-7; D perhaps matches TRBD1 (6 bases). CDR1 and CDR2 (germline): MNHNS, SASEGT. Trimming shortened V by 7 bases and J by 2 bases, and 15 bases separated the two germline ends. This CDR3 region has 14 residues. The CDR3 loop is CASTKGQEAYEQYF. DNA of the CDR3: TGTGCCAGCACCAAGGGACAAGAGGCCTACGAGCAGTACTTC.

This clonotype has more than one count but fewer than ten. The chain joins TRBV24-1 to TRBJ1-1, with 8 nucleotides matching TRBD1. The CDR3 totals 13 residues. Germline V gene data show CDR1 as KGHDR and CDR2 as SFDVKD. J lost 4 bases, V lost 10 bases, and 7 bases had no gene match. The CDR3 loop is CATDRGSGTEAFF. CDR3 bases: TGTGCCACAGACAGGGGATCGGGCACTGAAGCTTTCTTT.

V gene TRBV20-1 combines with J gene TRBJ2-1; 10 nucleotides line up with TRBD2. The CDR3 has 15 residues. The V gene's germline CDR1 is DFQATT and CDR2 SNEGSKA (reference sequence). V was pared by 1 base and J by 6 bases, with 6 bases of the junction left unmatched. As DNA, the CDR3 is TGCAGTGCTAGAGTTCCCAGCGGGAGGGTCAATGAGCAGTTCTTC. Protein sequence: CSARVPSGRVNEQFF.

Written as DNA, the CDR3 is TGTGCCAGCAGTTCCGACGGACCGTATGTGCAGTACTTC. This gives the protein CASSSDGPYVQYF. This chain links TRBV12-3 or TRBV12-4 with TRBJ2-7; D not resolved. Trimming shortened V by 4 bases and J by 9 bases, and 16 bases separated the two germline ends. CDR3 length: 13 residues.

This clonotype was seen a few times. The chain carries TRBV19 and TRBJ2-2; D is unclear. The CDR3 extends over 14 amino acids. Per germline, CDR1 LNHDA and CDR2 SQIVND (reference sequence). The V and J ends lost 0 bases and 6 bases respectively, with 8 bases between them. The CDR3 DNA reads as TGTGCCAGTAGTATAGATCATGGTTCCGGGGAGCTGTTTTTT. This sequence encodes CASSIDHGSGELFF.

This clonotype was picked up many times. This rearrangement joins TRBV20-1 to TRBJ2-1; the D gene is possibly TRBD1 (6 bases). CDR3 length: 12 amino acids. V was trimmed by 6 bases and J by 8 bases, leaving 14 bases between them. The germline V gene encodes CDR1 DFQATT and CDR2 SNEGSKA (reference sequence). The CDR3 region is CSALTGFHEQFF. The CDR3 DNA is TGCAGTGCCCTTACAGGGTTCCATGAGCAGTTCTTC.

With regard to this clonotype: The conserved final phenylalanine or tryptophan is absent from the CDR3, which likely points to a read error. This chain uses TRBV6-2 or TRBV6-3 with TRBJ2-1; 7 nucleotides align to TRBD2. With V trimmed by 2 bases and J by 6 bases, 4 bases remained unmatched. The germline V gene encodes CDR1 MNHEY and CDR2 SVGEGT. The CDR3 totals 14 residues. CDR3 bases: TGTGCCAGCAGTTACGCGCCTAGCGGCAATGAGCAGTTCCTC. Encoded protein: CASSYAPSGNEQFL.

The chain joins TRBV5-4 to TRBJ2-3, with D unresolved. The CDR3 consists of 12 residues. Trimming removed 0 bases from V and 2 bases from J, with 1 base in between. Germline CDR1 SGHNT, CDR2 YYREEE (reference sequence). The CDR3, as DNA: TGTGCCAGCAGCTTGGCCACAGATACGCAGTATTTT. Its translation: CASSLATDTQYF.

The table lists this clonotype with many counts. This rearrangement joins TRBV7-9 to TRBJ1-1; D might be TRBD1 (5 bases). The germline V gene has CDR1 SEHNR and CDR2 FQNEAQ (reference sequence). This CDR3 has 19 amino acids. With 3 bases removed from V and 3 bases from J, the gap between germline ends came to 26 bases. DNA of the CDR3: TGTGCCAGCAGCTTCCCCACGAAGGGGTACGGGGTGGGCTACACTGAAGCTTTCTTT. Protein sequence: CASSFPTKGYGVGYTEAFF.

This clonotype was detected only a few times. The chain is built from TRBV18 and TRBJ2-2; 7 nucleotides agree with TRBD2. The trim removed 3 bases at V and 0 bases at J, leaving 4 bases unmatched. This CDR3 spans 16 amino acids. Germline lookup yields CDR1 KGHSH and CDR2 LQKENI. The CDR3: CASSPFAGANTGELFF. The CDR3 bases are TGTGCCAGCTCACCTTTTGCGGGGGCGAACACCGGGGAGCTGTTTTTT. The entire variable domain, with the rest obtained from reference TRBV18 and TRBJ2-2, is as follows: NAGVMQNPRHLVRRRGQEARLRCSPMKGHSHVYWYRQLPEEGLKFMVYLQKENIIDESGMPKERFSAEFPKEGPSILRIQQVVRGDSAAYFCASSPFAGANTGELFFGEGSRLTVL.

The sample holds many counts of this clonotype. The chain uses TRBV20-1 and TRBJ2-5, with TRBD2 matching over 8 bases. The CDR3 covers 16 residues. CDR1 is DFQATT, CDR2 SNEGSKA, per germline (reference sequence). With 0 bases clipped from V and 4 bases from J, the junction kept 10 bases outside the gene matches. CDR3 DNA sequence: TGCAGTGCTAGAGATCTGGCGGGAGGCCCCCGAGAGACCCAGTACTTC. Translated: CSARDLAGGPRETQYF.

The chain recombines TRBV6-2 or TRBV6-3 with TRBJ2-1; 13 nucleotides agree with TRBD2. There are 16 residues in the CDR3. Germline CDR1 and CDR2: MNHEY and SVGEGT. V dropped 6 bases and J dropped 9; count of bases not matched to a gene: 11. The CDR3 DNA follows: TGTGCCAGCAGCCTCGCCCGGACTAGCGGGAGAGGTGAGCAGTTCTTC. It specifies CASSLARTSGRGEQFF.

This clonotype was detected ten times or more. The chain joins TRBV5-1 to TRBJ2-3; 11 bases are shared with TRBD2. This CDR3 is built from 14 residues. Germline V gene lookup returns CDR1 SGHRS and CDR2 YFSETQ. Trimming cost V 8 bases and J 6 bases; bases outside gene matches: 8. CDR3 region: CASMTSGKTDTQYF. The CDR3 region has the DNA TGCGCCAGTATGACTAGCGGGAAGACGGATACGCAGTATTTT.

The chain links TRBV4-3 to TRBJ1-4; D is uncertain. V was shortened by 6 bases and J by 8 bases, with 10 bases between the two germline ends. The CDR3 sequence is 12 residues long. Germline values: CDR1 LGHNA, CDR2 YSLEER. The CDR3 loop reads CASSPLGEKLFF. In DNA form, the CDR3 reads TGCGCCAGCAGTCCTCTTGGGGAAAAACTGTTTTTT.

This clonotype was observed at least ten times. The chain employs TRBV30 and TRBJ1-1; maybe TRBD1 (5 bases). The CDR3 has 14 amino acids. Per germline, CDR1 GTSNPN and CDR2 SVGIG (reference sequence). V was pared by 0 bases and J by 8 bases, with 16 bases between. This CDR3 reads CAWSVRGPKGEAFF. In nucleotides, the CDR3 is TGTGCCTGGAGTGTAAGGGGTCCCAAGGGCGAAGCTTTCTTT.

This clonotype was counted ten times or more. The rearrangement links TRBV28 to TRBJ2-1; a possible D gene is TRBD2 (5 bases). This CDR3 spans 17 amino acids. The germline V gene has CDR1 MDHEN and CDR2 SYDVKM. Trimming took off 5 bases at V and 8 bases at J, with 25 bases between the two ends. CDR3 sequence (DNA): TGTGCCAGCAGTCCCCCGCGGAGCGGAGTCTTTTTGTATGAGCAGTTCTTC. This gives the protein CASSPPRSGVFLYEQFF. Using reference TRBV28 and TRBJ2-1 for the parts outside the CDR3, the full variable domain is DVKVTQSSRYLVKRTGEKVFLECVQDMDHENMFWYRQDPGLGLRLIYFSYDVKMKEKGDIPEGYSVSREKKERFSLILESASTNQTSMYLCASSPPRSGVFLYEQFFGPGTRLTVL.

This clonotype was observed at least ten times. In DNA, the CDR3 is TGTGCCAGCAGCCGGGAGACCTATGAGCAGTTCTTC. Protein product: CASSRETYEQFF. The rearrangement uses TRBV5-4 and TRBJ2-1; D possibly corresponds to TRBD2 (6 bases). The CDR3 has 12 amino acids. Germline V gene sequence: CDR1 SGHNT, CDR2 YYREEE (reference sequence). The ends were cut back, 4 bases at V and 8 bases at J, with 10 bases in the middle.